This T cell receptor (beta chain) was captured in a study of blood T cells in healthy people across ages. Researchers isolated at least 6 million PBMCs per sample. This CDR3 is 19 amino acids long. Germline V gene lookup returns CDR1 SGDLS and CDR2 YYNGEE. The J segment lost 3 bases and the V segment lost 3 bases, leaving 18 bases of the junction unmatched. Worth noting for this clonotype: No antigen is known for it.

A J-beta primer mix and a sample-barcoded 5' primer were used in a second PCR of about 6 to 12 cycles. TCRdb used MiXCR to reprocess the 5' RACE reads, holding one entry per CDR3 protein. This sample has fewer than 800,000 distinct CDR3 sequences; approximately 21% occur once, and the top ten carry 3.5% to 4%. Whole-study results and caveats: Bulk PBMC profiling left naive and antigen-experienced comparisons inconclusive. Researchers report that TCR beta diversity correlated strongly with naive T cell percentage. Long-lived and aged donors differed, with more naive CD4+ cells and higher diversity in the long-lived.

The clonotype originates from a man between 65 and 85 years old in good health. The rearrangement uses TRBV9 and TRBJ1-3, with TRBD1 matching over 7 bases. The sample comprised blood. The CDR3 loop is CASSGTAGTERPVGNTIYF. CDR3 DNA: TGTGCCAGCAGCGGAACGGCCGGGACAGAGCGGCCCGTTGGAAACACCATATATTTT.